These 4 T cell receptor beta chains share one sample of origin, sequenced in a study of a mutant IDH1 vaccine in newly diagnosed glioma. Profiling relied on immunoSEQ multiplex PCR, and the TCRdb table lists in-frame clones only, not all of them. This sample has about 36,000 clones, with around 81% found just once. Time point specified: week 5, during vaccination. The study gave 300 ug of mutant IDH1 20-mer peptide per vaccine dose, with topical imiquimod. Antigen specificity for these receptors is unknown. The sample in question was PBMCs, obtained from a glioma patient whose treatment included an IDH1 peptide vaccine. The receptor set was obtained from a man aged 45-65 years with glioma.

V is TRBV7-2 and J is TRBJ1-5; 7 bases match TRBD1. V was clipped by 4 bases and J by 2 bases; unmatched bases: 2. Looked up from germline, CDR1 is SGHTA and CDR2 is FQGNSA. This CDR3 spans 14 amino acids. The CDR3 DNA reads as TGTGCCAGCAGCTGGGGGACAGGCAATCAGCCCCAGCATTTT. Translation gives CASSWGTGNQPQHF.

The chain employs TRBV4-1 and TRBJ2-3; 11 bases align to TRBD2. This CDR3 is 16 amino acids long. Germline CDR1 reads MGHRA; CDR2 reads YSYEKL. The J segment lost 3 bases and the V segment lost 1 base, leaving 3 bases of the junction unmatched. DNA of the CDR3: TGCGCCAGCAGCCAAGGCCTAGCGGGGGGAACAGATACGCAGTATTTT. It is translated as CASSQGLAGGTDTQYF.

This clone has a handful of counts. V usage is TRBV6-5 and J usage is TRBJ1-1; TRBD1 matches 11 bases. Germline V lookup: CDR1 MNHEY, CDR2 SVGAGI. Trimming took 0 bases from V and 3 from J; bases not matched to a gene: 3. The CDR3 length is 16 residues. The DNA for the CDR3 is TGTGCCAGCAGTTACTCCTGGACAGGGGGCGACACTGAAGCTTTCTTT. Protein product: CASSYSWTGGDTEAFF.

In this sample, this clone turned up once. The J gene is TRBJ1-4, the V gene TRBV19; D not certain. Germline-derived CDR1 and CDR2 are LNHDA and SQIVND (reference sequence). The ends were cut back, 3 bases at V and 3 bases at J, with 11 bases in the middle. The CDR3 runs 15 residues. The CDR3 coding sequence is TGTGCCAGTAGTATGACTCAGAGGGCTAATGAAAAACTGTTTTTT. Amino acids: CASSMTQRANEKLFF.